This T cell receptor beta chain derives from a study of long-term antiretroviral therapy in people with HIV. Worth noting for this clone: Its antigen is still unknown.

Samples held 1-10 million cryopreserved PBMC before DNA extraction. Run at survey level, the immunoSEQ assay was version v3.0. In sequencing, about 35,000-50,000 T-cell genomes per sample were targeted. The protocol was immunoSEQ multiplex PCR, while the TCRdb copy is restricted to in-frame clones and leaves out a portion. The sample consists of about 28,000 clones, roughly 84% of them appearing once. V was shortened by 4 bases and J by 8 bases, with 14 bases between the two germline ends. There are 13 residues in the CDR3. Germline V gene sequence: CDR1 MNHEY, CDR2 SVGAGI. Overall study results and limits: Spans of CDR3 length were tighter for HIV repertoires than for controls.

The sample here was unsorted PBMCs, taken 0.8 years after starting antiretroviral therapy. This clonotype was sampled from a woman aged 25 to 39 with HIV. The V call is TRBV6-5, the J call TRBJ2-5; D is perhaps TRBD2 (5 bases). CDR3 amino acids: CASSLTGGGTQYF. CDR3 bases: TGTGCCAGCAGTTTGACCGGCGGAGGTACCCAGTACTTC.